One and the same sample provided the 10 T cell receptor beta chains below, sequenced in a study of identical twins. TCRdb re-derived calls from the 5' RACE reads in MiXCR, one entry per CDR3 protein. Of 200,000 to 300,000 distinct CDR3 sequences in the sample, roughly 10% are singletons; the top ten hold about 9%. Sequenced sample: memory T cells sorted from blood. The receptors shown here come from a man in his forties or fifties in good health.

At least ten counts were recorded for this clonotype. V and J are TRBV7-9 and TRBJ2-5; the D gene is possibly TRBD2 (6 bases). V was clipped by 4 bases and J by 2 bases, with 14 bases between them. Germline lookup yields CDR1 SEHNR and CDR2 FQNEAQ (reference sequence). The CDR3 spans 15 residues. CDR3 region: CASSWGRGWQETQYF. In DNA, the CDR3 is TGTGCCAGCAGCTGGGGTCGGGGGTGGCAAGAGACCCAGTACTTC.

This clonotype was counted at least ten times. This chain joins TRBV7-9 and TRBJ1-1, with 7 bases identical to TRBD1. Germline V lookup: CDR1 SEHNR, CDR2 FQNEAQ (reference sequence). CDR3 size: 17 residues. V lost 1 base, J lost 3 bases, and 11 bases stayed unmatched. The CDR3 DNA is TGTGCCAGCAGCTTAGACCGGACAGGCCAGTACTACACTGAAGCTTTCTTT. Protein sequence: CASSLDRTGQYYTEAFF.

There are many counts of this clonotype. The chain combines TRBV7-6 with TRBJ2-1; D is possibly TRBD1 or TRBD2 (5 bases each). Trimming took 7 bases from V and 4 from J, leaving 23 bases between them. The CDR3 spans 17 residues. From germline, CDR1 is SGHVS and CDR2 FNYEAQ. CDR3 protein: CASTEGFGAAGYNEQFF. CDR3 nucleotide sequence: TGTGCCAGCACCGAGGGGTTCGGAGCGGCCGGTTACAATGAGCAGTTCTTC.

The V and J genes are TRBV7-2 and TRBJ2-5; the match to TRBD2 covers 8 bases. V trimming: 2 bases; J trimming: 4 bases; junction bases outside the gene matches: 9. The CDR3 sequence is 16 residues long. Germline V gene sequence: CDR1 SGHTA, CDR2 FQGNSA. In nucleotides, the CDR3 is TGTGCCAGCAGCTTACCCTCCGGACTAGCCGGAGAGACCCAGTACTTC. Protein sequence: CASSLPSGLAGETQYF.

Many counts were recorded for this clonotype. The V call is TRBV7-2, the J call TRBJ2-4; D not resolved. Germline V gives CDR1 SGHTA, CDR2 FQGNSA. The CDR3 spans 13 residues. Deletions cut 4 bases from V and 0 bases from J, with 4 bases between. The CDR3 DNA is TGTGCCAGCAGCTGGACAGCCAAAAACATTCAGTACTTC. Translated: CASSWTAKNIQYF.

This clonotype was recorded many times. This chain links TRBV15 with TRBJ2-5, with a possible D match to TRBD2 (6 bases). The CDR3 consists of 12 residues. Germline V gene sequence: CDR1 LNHNV, CDR2 YYDKDF (reference sequence). The V end lost 9 bases, the J end lost 5 bases, and 13 bases lay between the germline ends. CDR3 residues: CATGGAVETQYF. Here the CDR3 DNA reads TGTGCCACGGGGGGAGCCGTGGAGACCCAGTACTTC.

At least ten counts were recorded for this clonotype. V is TRBV7-8 and J is TRBJ2-1; 9 bases are a match to TRBD1. The CDR3 is 16 residues long. V lost 5 bases and J lost 0; bases outside the gene matches: 5. From germline, CDR1 is SGHVS and CDR2 FQNEAQ. The CDR3: CASSATGGFSYNEQFF. In DNA, the CDR3 is TGTGCCAGCAGCGCGACAGGGGGGTTCTCCTACAATGAGCAGTTCTTC.

The chain recombines TRBV15 with TRBJ1-2, with 10 nucleotides matching TRBD1. The CDR3 contains 15 residues. Germline V lookup: CDR1 LNHNV, CDR2 YYDKDF (reference sequence). J was trimmed by 5 bases and V by 5 bases; bases with no gene match: 8. DNA of the CDR3: TGTGCCACCAGCCCTCCGGGACAGGGGTGGTATGGCTACACCTTC. Translation gives CATSPPGQGWYGYTF.

This clonotype was picked up many times. The chain has TRBV9 and TRBJ2-2; 10 bases are shared with TRBD2. Germline CDR1 reads SGDLS; CDR2 reads YYNGEE. The CDR3 is 16 amino acids. V was clipped by 0 bases and J by 8 bases; unmatched bases: 7. In DNA, the CDR3 is TGTGCCAGCAGCGTAGTGAGCGGGAGGGCCACTGGGGAGCTGTTTTTT. It translates to CASSVVSGRATGELFF.

The chain has TRBV7-9 and TRBJ1-2; TRBD1 might be the D (5 bases). Germline V gene sequence: CDR1 SEHNR, CDR2 FQNEAQ (reference sequence). The CDR3 extends over 15 amino acids. V lost 1 base and J 2 bases, leaving 11 bases between the germline ends. In DNA form, the CDR3 reads TGTGCCAGCAGCTTAGGGGGCGGTCGGAACTATGGCTACACCTTC. Translating it yields CASSLGGGRNYGYTF.